This entry lists 30 T cell receptor beta chains sequenced from one sample in a study of blood T cells in healthy people across ages. Using a J-beta primer mix together with a sample-barcoded 5' primer, a second PCR was run for about 7 to 12 cycles. TCRdb ran MiXCR on the 5' RACE reads and lists one entry per CDR3 protein. The data contain 550,000 to 700,000 distinct CDR3 sequences, 25% to 30% of them singletons. Input material: blood. These receptors came from a woman in her 70s in good health.

The CDR3 here is CASSQDGVSNEKLFF. The CDR3 coding sequence is TGCGCCAGCAGCCAAGATGGGGTGTCTAATGAAAAACTGTTTTTT. The V call is TRBV4-3, the J call TRBJ1-4; D remains unclear. CDR1 and CDR2 from the germline V gene are LGHNA and YSLEER. V lost 0 bases and J lost 3, with 8 bases in between. The CDR3 is made up of 15 amino acids.

This clonotype came up a few times. The chain couples TRBV5-1 to TRBJ2-5; TRBD1 is a possible D gene (5 bases). Trimming stripped 5 bases from V and 5 bases from J, with 16 bases between. The CDR3 is 14 amino acids. Germline V CDR1 and CDR2: SGHRS, YFSETQ. CDR3 in amino acids: CASRYAGFGETQYF. CDR3 DNA sequence: TGCGCCAGCAGATACGCAGGGTTCGGGGAGACCCAGTACTTC.

In this sample, this clonotype turned up a few times. The CDR3 protein is CASSQRTGGIYEQYF. DNA for the CDR3: TGTGCCAGCAGTCAGAGGACAGGGGGGATCTACGAGCAGTACTTC. This chain connects TRBV27 to TRBJ2-5; 10 nucleotides match TRBD1. The J call may be in error: the DNA end matches TRBJ2-7 better. This CDR3 spans 15 amino acids. CDR1 is MNHEY and CDR2 is SMNVEV in the germline V gene (reference sequence).

The CDR3 DNA sequence: TGCGCCAGCAGCCCTCGAGGGGGGATTGGAAACACCATATATTTT. This translates into CASSPRGGIGNTIYF. The chain is built from TRBV5-1 and TRBJ1-3; D may be TRBD1 (6 bases). The germline V and J ends were trimmed by 4 bases and 3 bases, with 14 bases remaining between them. The CDR3 has 15 amino acids. In germline, CDR1 is SGHRS, CDR2 YFSETQ.

This chain uses TRBV5-5 with TRBJ2-2, with D unclear. Per germline, CDR1 SGHKS and CDR2 YYEKEE (reference sequence). Between the trimmed V and J ends, which lost 4 bases and 0 bases, there was a span of 10 bases. The length of the CDR3 is 15 residues. CDR3 residues: CASSLTTTNTGELFF. As DNA, the CDR3 is TGTGCCAGCAGCCTCACTACCACGAACACCGGGGAGCTGTTTTTT.

The chain employs TRBV10-3 and TRBJ2-3; D is possibly TRBD1 (6 bases). Germline V CDR1 and CDR2: ENHRY, SYGVKD. The CDR3 contains 16 residues. Trimming took 5 bases from V and 2 from J, leaving 17 bases between them. This chain's CDR3 is CAISPFRDKFTDTQYF. The DNA for the CDR3 is TGTGCCATCAGTCCCTTCCGGGACAAGTTCACAGATACGCAGTATTTT.

The chain links TRBV5-1 to TRBJ1-5; D remains unclear. This CDR3 is 14 amino acids long. Germline assignment: CDR1 SGHRS and CDR2 YFSETQ. V was trimmed by 8 bases and J by 3 bases, leaving 15 bases between them. In DNA, the CDR3 is TGCGCCAGTTCCGTCGACGATTACAATCAGCCCCAGCATTTT. This encodes CASSVDDYNQPQHF.

A few counts support this clonotype. V is TRBV7-6 and J is TRBJ2-7, with 11 bases lining up with TRBD1. Germline-derived CDR1 and CDR2 are SGHVS and FNYEAQ. The CDR3 loop spans 15 amino acids. J lost 7 bases, V lost 5 bases, and 10 bases had no gene match. CDR3 amino acids: CASSPGQGAFYEQYF. The CDR3 DNA reads as TGTGCCAGCAGCCCTGGACAGGGGGCTTTCTATGAGCAGTACTTC.

This clonotype was detected ten times or more. The V and J genes are TRBV7-9 and TRBJ1-2; the D is unclear. This CDR3 has 14 amino acids. The ends were cut back, 0 bases at V and 7 bases at J, with 12 bases in the middle. The V gene's germline CDR1 is SEHNR and CDR2 FQNEAQ (reference sequence). CDR3 DNA sequence: TGTGCCAGCAGCTTAGCAGGAAAGGAGGGTGGCTACACCTTC. Protein: CASSLAGKEGGYTF.

This clonotype was counted between two and nine times. The chain is built from TRBV4-3 and TRBJ2-6; D is perhaps TRBD2 (5 bases). CDR1 is LGHNA and CDR2 is YSLEER in the germline V gene. The CDR3 is 18 residues long. V gave up 0 bases and J gave up 5 bases, with 17 bases separating them. In DNA, the CDR3 is TGCGCCAGCAGCCAAGAAACGGGATGGGCCACGCGGGCCAACGTCCTGACTTTC. Protein: CASSQETGWATRANVLTF.

V usage is TRBV29-1 and J usage is TRBJ1-2, with a weak D call TRBD1 (5 bases). Trimming pared 6 bases from V and 0 bases from J, leaving 17 bases between. Looked up from germline, CDR1 is SQVTM and CDR2 is ANQGSEA. The CDR3 sequence is 15 residues long. The CDR3, as DNA: TGCAGCGTGAGAAATCAGGGAAACTCTAACTATGGCTACACCTTC. This encodes CSVRNQGNSNYGYTF. The full variable domain, rest sourced from reference TRBV29-1 and TRBJ1-2, is SAVISQKPSRDICQRGTSLTIQCQVDSQVTMMFWYRQQPGQSLTLIATANQGSEATYESGFVIDKFPISRPNLTFSTLTVSNMSPEDSSIYLCSVRNQGNSNYGYTFGSGTRLTVV.

V and J are TRBV2 and TRBJ2-2; D ambiguous. CDR1 is SNHLY and CDR2 is FYNNEI in the germline V gene. Deletions cut 7 bases from V and 7 bases from J, with 10 bases between. The CDR3 consists of 12 residues. The CDR3 is CASTWDIGELFF. CDR3 sequence (DNA): TGTGCCAGCACCTGGGATATCGGGGAGCTGTTTTTT.

The V gene is TRBV5-5, the J gene TRBJ2-5; the match to TRBD2 covers 11 bases. The better agreement between TRBJ2-1 and the DNA end casts doubt on the J call. Germline values: CDR1 SGHKS, CDR2 YYEKEE (reference sequence). The CDR3 is 18 residues long. The CDR3 bases are TGTGCCAGCAGCCAACTTTTTCCCTCTAGCGGGGGGATCTATGAGCAGTTCTTC. Translation: CASSQLFPSSGGIYEQFF.

The J gene is TRBJ1-3, the V gene TRBV3-1; TRBD1 agrees at 9 bases. V shed 7 bases and J 5 bases; nucleotides not matched to a gene: 9. The CDR3 sequence is 15 residues long. Germline lookup yields CDR1 LGHDT and CDR2 YNNKEL (reference sequence). CDR3 sequence: CASNQGDRARNTIYF. CDR3 in DNA: TGTGCCAGCAACCAGGGGGACAGGGCCCGAAACACCATATATTTT.

The chain carries TRBV5-1 and TRBJ2-5; 8 nucleotides match TRBD2. Germline V gene data show CDR1 as SGHRS and CDR2 as YFSETQ. The CDR3 runs 15 residues. J gave up 2 bases and V 0 bases, and 3 bases lay outside the gene matches. CDR3 nucleotide sequence: TGCGCCAGCAGCTTGGGGGCTAGCGGGCAAGAGACCCAGTACTTC. This codes for CASSLGASGQETQYF.

The chain links TRBV29-1 to TRBJ1-2, with TRBD1 matching over 7 bases. The J segment lost 6 bases and the V segment lost 5 bases, leaving 12 bases of the junction unmatched. The V gene's germline CDR1 is SQVTM and CDR2 ANQGSEA. There are 14 residues in the CDR3. CDR3 amino acids: CSVSSDRVTDGYTF. The CDR3 coding sequence is TGCAGCGTTTCCTCCGACAGGGTAACAGATGGCTACACCTTC.

For the CDR3, the DNA is TGTGCCAGCAGCCCACAGGTGAACTCCTACGAGCAGTACTTC. Translation gives CASSPQVNSYEQYF. V is TRBV12-3 or TRBV12-4 and J is TRBJ2-1, with a tentative D call TRBD1 (5 bases). Near its end, the DNA agrees better with TRBJ2-7, so the J call may be wrong. The CDR3 is made up of 14 amino acids.

This clonotype turned up a few times. The chain is built from TRBV7-2 and TRBJ2-1, with TRBD1 identical over 8 bases. The CDR3 has 12 amino acids. Losses at the gene ends were 5 bases for V and 14 bases for J; bases not matched to a gene: 8. Germline V gene data show CDR1 as SGHTA and CDR2 as FQGNSA. DNA for the CDR3: TGTGCCAGCAGCCAAGGGACGGGACAGGAGTTCTTC. This codes for CASSQGTGQEFF.

This clonotype has a handful of counts. This chain uses TRBV29-1 with TRBJ2-7; D gene unclear. CDR1 and CDR2 from the germline V gene are SQVTM and ANQGSEA. Trimming removed 3 bases from V and 2 bases from J, with 8 bases in between. The CDR3 sequence is 12 residues long. The DNA of the CDR3 is TGCAGCGTTGAGGGGTCTACCTACGAGCAGTACTTC. Its protein is CSVEGSTYEQYF.

J is TRBJ1-3 and V is TRBV27; possibly TRBD1 for D (5 bases). Looked up from germline, CDR1 is MNHEY and CDR2 is SMNVEV (reference sequence). The CDR3 loop spans 13 amino acids. Trimming stripped 6 bases from V and 7 bases from J, with 13 bases between. For the CDR3, the DNA is TGTGCCAGCAGGGGCCAGGGCGAGAACACCATATATTTT. This translates into CASRGQGENTIYF.

J is TRBJ1-1 and V is TRBV15; D not certain. The ends were cut back, 0 bases at V and 6 bases at J, with 14 bases in the middle. The CDR3 has 15 residues. Germline CDR1 reads LNHNV; CDR2 reads YYDKDF (reference sequence). CDR3 sequence: CATSRDLAGISEAFF. CDR3 DNA sequence: TGTGCCACCAGCAGAGATCTGGCAGGTATCTCTGAAGCTTTCTTT.

This clonotype was seen a handful of times. The CDR3 nucleotides are TGTGCCAGCAGTGCCACGCGGGACGCCCAAGAGACCCAGTACTTC. It is translated as CASSATRDAQETQYF. The chain employs TRBV12-3 or TRBV12-4 and TRBJ2-5; tentative D call: TRBD2 (6 bases). Trimming stripped 5 bases from V and 1 base from J, with 14 bases between. This CDR3 region has 15 residues.

The sample holds many counts of this clonotype. The V call is TRBV5-1, the J call TRBJ2-3; 7 nucleotides match TRBD2. J gave up 1 base and V 0 bases, and 2 bases lay outside the gene matches. The CDR3 loop spans 15 amino acids. Germline CDR1 SGHRS, CDR2 YFSETQ. CDR3 DNA sequence: TGCGCCAGCAGCTTGGCGGGGGGTCGCACAGATACGCAGTATTTT. Protein sequence: CASSLAGGRTDTQYF. Looking up the rest from reference TRBV5-1 and TRBJ2-3 gives the full variable domain: KAGVTQTPRYLIKTRGQQVTLSCSPISGHRSVSWYQQTPGQGLQFLFEYFSETQRNKGNFPGRFSGRQFSNSRSEMNVSTLELGDSALYLCASSLAGGRTDTQYFGPGTRLTVL.

Regarding this clonotype: A junction boundary mismatches the germline segment, possibly from a read error. This chain uses TRBV7-8 with TRBJ2-7; D perhaps matches TRBD1 (6 bases). The CDR3 covers 13 residues. Germline V gene data show CDR1 as SGHVS and CDR2 as FQNEAQ. The CDR3 here is CASSLAQGIEQYF. The CDR3 DNA follows: TGTGCCAGCAGCCTAGCACAGGGCATCGAGCAGTACTTC.

This clonotype was seen a handful of times. The V and J genes are TRBV5-1 and TRBJ2-1; D uncertain. This CDR3 is 15 amino acids long. Germline CDR1 reads SGHRS; CDR2 reads YFSETQ. V was shortened by 0 bases and J by 3 bases, with 10 bases between the two germline ends. CDR3 region: CASSLESSSYNEQFF. The CDR3 bases are TGCGCCAGCAGCTTGGAAAGCAGCAGCTACAATGAGCAGTTCTTC. The full variable domain, rest sourced from reference TRBV5-1 and TRBJ2-1, is KAGVTQTPRYLIKTRGQQVTLSCSPISGHRSVSWYQQTPGQGLQFLFEYFSETQRNKGNFPGRFSGRQFSNSRSEMNVSTLELGDSALYLCASSLESSSYNEQFFGPGTRLTVL.

This chain joins TRBV5-1 and TRBJ2-5, with a possible D match to TRBD1 (6 bases). Germline V gene data show CDR1 as SGHRS and CDR2 as YFSETQ. The CDR3 runs to 15 residues. V lost 4 bases to trimming and J lost 5 bases, with 18 bases between them. The CDR3 loop is CASSPGTSEGETQYF. In DNA form, the CDR3 reads TGCGCCAGCAGCCCGGGGACATCGGAAGGGGAGACCCAGTACTTC.

The chain employs TRBV29-1 and TRBJ2-7, with 9 bases that match TRBD1. This CDR3 is built from 14 residues. Germline assignment: CDR1 SQVTM and CDR2 ANQGSEA. J was trimmed by 2 bases and V by 3 bases; bases with no gene match: 5. CDR3 in DNA: TGCAGCGTTGACGGGGACAGGGAAACCTACGAGCAGTACTTC. It yields the protein CSVDGDRETYEQYF.

In this sample, this clonotype turned up a few times. The rearrangement uses TRBV12-5 and TRBJ1-3, with a weak D call TRBD1 (6 bases). Deletions cut 6 bases from V and 4 bases from J, with 22 bases between. The CDR3 covers 17 residues. The germline gives CDR1 LGHNT, CDR2 FRNRAP. The CDR3 nucleotides are TGTGCTAGTGGGGGCTACGCCGGGACACTTAAAGGAAACACCATATATTTT. Amino acids: CASGGYAGTLKGNTIYF.

V and J are TRBV20-1 and TRBJ1-1, with D tentatively TRBD1 (6 bases). CDR3 size: 14 residues. V lost 1 base to trimming and J lost 10 bases, with 19 bases between them. Germline V gene lookup returns CDR1 DFQATT and CDR2 SNEGSKA (reference sequence). Here the CDR3 reads CSARAPGQQGGAFF. Written as DNA, the CDR3 is TGCAGTGCTAGAGCCCCGGGGCAACAGGGTGGAGCTTTCTTT.

At least ten counts were recorded for this clonotype. The chain has TRBV20-1 and TRBJ2-5, with 10 bases aligning to TRBD2. Germline values: CDR1 DFQATT, CDR2 SNEGSKA (reference sequence). The CDR3 sequence is 14 residues long. J gave up 5 bases and V 4 bases, and 7 bases lay outside the gene matches. CDR3 sequence reads: CSAIAGGRRETQYF. Here the CDR3 DNA reads TGCAGTGCTATAGCGGGGGGCCGCAGGGAGACCCAGTACTTC.